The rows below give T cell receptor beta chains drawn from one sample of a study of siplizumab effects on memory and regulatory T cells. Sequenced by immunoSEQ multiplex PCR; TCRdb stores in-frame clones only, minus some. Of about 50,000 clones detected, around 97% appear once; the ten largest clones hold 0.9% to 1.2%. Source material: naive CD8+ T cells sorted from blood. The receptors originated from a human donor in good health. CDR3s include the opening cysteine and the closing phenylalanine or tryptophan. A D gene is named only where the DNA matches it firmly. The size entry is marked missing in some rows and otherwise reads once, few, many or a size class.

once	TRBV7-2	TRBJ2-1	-	TGTGCCAGCAGCTTAGTGGGAGGAACAGGATACAATGAGCAGTTCTTC	CASSLVGGTGYNEQFF
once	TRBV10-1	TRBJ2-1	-	TGCGCCACCCCGACTAGAGTTGGGTACAATGAGCAGTTCTTC	CATPTRVGYNEQFF
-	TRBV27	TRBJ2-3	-	TGTGCCAGCAGTTTAGTCGCGGCGGAGGTGGATACGCAGTATTTT	CASSLVAAEVDTQYF
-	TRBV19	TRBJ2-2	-	TGTGCCAGTAGTTTACACCAAACTAGTGCCGGGGAGCTGTTTTTT	CASSLHQTSAGELFF
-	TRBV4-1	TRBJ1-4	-	TGCGCCAGCAGTCAGGGCGGGGGGACAAGTAATGAAAAACTGTTTTTT	CASSQGGGTSNEKLFF
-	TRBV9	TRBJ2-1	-	TGTGCCAGCAGTGCCGACCGATTCTACAATGAGCAGTTCTTC	CASSADRFYNEQFF
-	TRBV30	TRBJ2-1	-	TGTGCCTGGAGTGGCGGTACCTCCTACAATGAGCAGTTCTTC	CAWSGGTSYNEQFF
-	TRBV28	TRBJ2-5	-	TGTGCCAGCAGTATGACCCGGGCCCAGTACTTC	CASSMTRAQYF
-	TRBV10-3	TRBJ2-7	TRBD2	TGTGCCACCTTGACTAGCGGGAGATCTTCGGGCGAGCAGTACTTC	CATLTSGRSSGEQYF
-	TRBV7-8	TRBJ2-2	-	TGTGCCAGCAGCTTAGTGGAAGATCTGGGCTTGACCGGGGAGCTGTTTTTT	CASSLVEDLGLTGELFF
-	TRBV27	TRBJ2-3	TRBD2	TGTGCCAGCACGTCCCGGGAGGAAGATACGCAGTATTTT	CASTSREEDTQYF
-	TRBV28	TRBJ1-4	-	TGTGCCAGCAGGTTCGGGGGGAGAGATAATGAAAAACTGTTTTTT	CASRFGGRDNEKLFF
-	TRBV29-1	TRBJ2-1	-	TGCAGCGTTCCGGGTGGGTACAATGAGCAGTTCTTC	CSVPGGYNEQFF
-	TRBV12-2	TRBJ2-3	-	TGTGCAAGTCGTTTGGGGGCCAGGGGAGACACAGATACGCAGTATTTT	CASRLGARGDTDTQYF
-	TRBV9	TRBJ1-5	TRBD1	TGTGCCAGCAGCGTCGGGACAGGTGATCAGCCCCAGCATTTT	CASSVGTGDQPQHF
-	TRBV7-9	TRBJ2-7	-	TGTGCCAGCAGCTCCGGGGCACGCGACTACGAGCAGTACTTC	CASSSGARDYEQYF
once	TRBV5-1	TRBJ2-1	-	TGCGCCAGCAGACCGGCGGGAAGCCGGAACAATGAGCAGTTCTTC	CASRPAGSRNNEQFF
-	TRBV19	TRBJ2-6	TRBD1	TGTGCCAGTAGTGCAACAGGGGGCGGTGGGGCCAACGTCCTGACTTTC	CASSATGGGGANVLTF
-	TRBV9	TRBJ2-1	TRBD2	TGTGCCAGCAGCAAGGGACTAAACAATGAGCAGTTCTTC	CASSKGLNNEQFF
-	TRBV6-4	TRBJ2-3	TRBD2	TGTGCCAGCAGCCCCGGGACTAGCGGGTTTAGCACAGATACGCAGTATTTT	CASSPGTSGFSTDTQYF
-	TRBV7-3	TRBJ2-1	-	TGTGCCAGCAGCTTAACTGATCGGGGGGCTGAGCAGTTCTTC	CASSLTDRGAEQFF
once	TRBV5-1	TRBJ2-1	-	TGCGCCAGCAGTTTCACCGATGGGCCCTACAATGAGCAGTTCTTC	CASSFTDGPYNEQFF
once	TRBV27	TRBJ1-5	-	TGTGCCAGCAGTTCCCGGGACGGCAATCAGCCCCAGCATTTT	CASSSRDGNQPQHF